These T cell receptor beta chains were read from a single sample in a study of blood T cells in healthy people across ages. TCRdb re-derived calls from the 5' RACE reads in MiXCR, one entry per CDR3 protein. The data hold 2 million or so distinct CDR3 sequences, with 49% observed a single time. Sequenced material: blood. These receptors were taken from a middle-aged woman in good health. Both conserved end residues are part of each CDR3. The D gene is left open where the match is weak. Clone size is not always given. Where it is, it says once, few, many or a class for expanded clones.

V gene	J gene	D gene	clone size	CDR3 DNA	CDR3 protein
TRBV3-1	TRBJ2-7	TRBD2	.	TGTGCCAGCAGCCAACATAGCGGGGGGCCCTACGAGCAGTACTTC	CASSQHSGGPYEQYF
TRBV4-2	TRBJ1-2	.	.	TGTGCCAGCAGCCCATCGACAAGAGGAGATGGCTACACTTTC	CASSPSTRGDGYTF
TRBV2	TRBJ2-6	.	few	TGTGCCACCAGCCGGGACATACACTCTGGGGCCAACGTCCTGACTTTC	CATSRDIHSGANVLTF
TRBV10-1	TRBJ2-1	.	.	TGCGCCAGCAGTGAGGGATGGCTGGGAAAGAATGAGCAGTTCTTC	CASSEGWLGKNEQFF
TRBV20-1	TRBJ2-3	.	.	TGCAGTGCTAAAGGGGTCTTCACAGATACGCAGTATTTT	CSAKGVFTDTQYF
TRBV18	TRBJ1-5	.	.	TGTGCCAGCTCACCTAAATCTAGCAATCAGCCCCAGCATTTT	CASSPKSSNQPQHF
TRBV6-2/TRBV6-3	TRBJ2-3	.	once	TGTGCCAGCAGTTACTCCACAGGGACCTACACAGATACGCAGTATTTT	CASSYSTGTYTDTQYF
TRBV4-3	TRBJ1-4	.	.	TGCGCCAGCAGCCAAGATTTTATAGGGGCAGGAGCTGAAAAACTGTTTTTT	CASSQDFIGAGAEKLFF
TRBV7-8	TRBJ2-7	.	.	TGTGCCAGCAGCCCGGAGGTTTCCTACGAGCAGTACTTC	CASSPEVSYEQYF
TRBV7-2	TRBJ1-4	.	.	TGTGCCAGCAGCGGCCGGGCCTCAACTAATGAAAAACTGTTTTTT	CASSGRASTNEKLFF
TRBV6-2/TRBV6-3	TRBJ2-1	.	many	TGTGCCAGCAGTAAGTCGGAGGGTTACAATGAGCAGTTCTTC	CASSKSEGYNEQFF
TRBV10-1	TRBJ2-7	.	.	TGCGCCAGTCAGCAGGACCTAGCCGACGAGCAGTACTTC	CASQQDLADEQYF
TRBV4-1	TRBJ2-7	TRBD1	.	TGCGCCAGCAGCCACCACGGACAGGCTGCTTCCTACGAGCAGTACTTC	CASSHHGQAASYEQYF
TRBV20-1	TRBJ1-5	TRBD1	.	TGCAGTGCTAGTTCTCCAGGGGGCCAAGTGAATCAGCCCCAGCATTTT	CSASSPGGQVNQPQHF
TRBV5-1	TRBJ2-3	.	.	TGTGCCAGCAGCTTAGTGGGACGGGGAAGCACAGATACGCAGTATTTT	CASSLVGRGSTDTQYF
TRBV7-9	TRBJ2-5	.	.	TGTGCCAGCAGCATGGAACAGAGCGAGACCCAGTACTTC	CASSMEQSETQYF
TRBV4-3	TRBJ2-2	TRBD2	.	TGCGCCAGCAGCCAACTAGCGGGGGGGCCCGCCGGGGAGCTGTTTTTT	CASSQLAGGPAGELFF
TRBV7-2	TRBJ2-1	TRBD2	.	TGTGCCAGCAGACTTATAGCAGCGGGGAATGAGCAGTTCTTC	CASRLIAAGNEQFF
TRBV6-2/TRBV6-3	TRBJ2-7	.	.	TGTGCCACCCAGTTCAGGTCAGCAGGTATCAATGAGCAGTACTTC	CATQFRSAGINEQYF
TRBV4-3	TRBJ2-7	.	few	TGCGCCAGCAGCCAAGGAAGGGACACATCATACGAGCAGTACTTC	CASSQGRDTSYEQYF
TRBV10-3	TRBJ2-7	.	few	TGTGCCACACAGGGTTCGGGCTACGAGCAGTACTTC	CATQGSGYEQYF
TRBV6-5	TRBJ2-7	TRBD2	few	TGTGCCAGCAGTTACGGGAGGGGACCCTACGAGCAGTACTTC	CASSYGRGPYEQYF
TRBV20-1	TRBJ2-5	TRBD2	many	TGCAGTGCTAGAGACCCAGCCCTAGCGGGGGGTGTCGAGACCCAGTACTTC	CSARDPALAGGVETQYF
TRBV12-5	TRBJ2-1	TRBD2	.	TGTGCTAGTGGTTGGGTAACTAGCGGGGACAATGAGCAGTTCTTC	CASGWVTSGDNEQFF
TRBV6-1	TRBJ2-6	.	.	TGTGCCAGCAGTGGGACAGTGGCTGGGGCCAACGTCCTGACTTTC	CASSGTVAGANVLTF
TRBV6-2/TRBV6-3	TRBJ2-7	TRBD1	.	TGTGCCAGCAGTTACCCACCGGGACAGGGTCACTCCTACGAGCAGTACTTC	CASSYPPGQGHSYEQYF
TRBV28	TRBJ1-2	TRBD1	.	TGTGCCAGCAGTAGCCAGGGGGTAGGCTATGGCTACACCTTC	CASSSQGVGYGYTF
TRBV5-1	TRBJ2-1	TRBD2	few	TGCGCCAGCAGCTGGACTAGCGGGCAGGAGCAGTTCTTC	CASSWTSGQEQFF
TRBV29-1	TRBJ2-7	TRBD2	.	TGCAGCCTGCGATTAGCGGGTAGCTCCTACGAGCAGTACTTC	CSLRLAGSSYEQYF
TRBV6-2/TRBV6-3	TRBJ1-2	.	.	TGTGCCAGCAGTTCCACACCCGAGGGGGTGGACTATGGCTACACCTTC	CASSSTPEGVDYGYTF
TRBV7-7	TRBJ2-3	.	.	TGTGCTAGCAGCGAGGGACACAACACAGATACGCAGTATTTT	CASSEGHNTDTQYF
TRBV4-2	TRBJ2-1	TRBD2	.	TGTGCCAGCAGCCCCTTAGGGGAGCGGGGGGGCAGGAATGAGCAGGTCTTC	CASSPLGERGGRNEQVF
TRBV6-5	TRBJ1-5	.	.	TGTGCCAGCAGTTCTGGGGGGGCCAATCAGCCCCAGCATTTT	CASSSGGANQPQHF
TRBV11-2	TRBJ2-1	.	.	TGTGCCAGCAGCTTATCCAAGAGAGCTTACCTTACGCACAATGAGCAGTTCTTC	CASSLSKRAYLTHNEQFF
TRBV6-5	TRBJ2-7	TRBD1	.	TGTGCCAGCAGTTCCCCAGCCGGGACAGGGGTTCTCGAGCAGTACTTC	CASSSPAGTGVLEQYF
TRBV6-2/TRBV6-3	TRBJ2-3	.	.	TGTGCCAGCAGTTTGGGGTGGGTTGGAGATACGCAGTATTTT	CASSLGWVGDTQYF
TRBV20-1	TRBJ2-4	TRBD1	few	TGCAGTGCTAGAGGTGCGGACAGGGGGGACATTCAGTACTTC	CSARGADRGDIQYF
TRBV7-9	TRBJ2-1	.	few	TGTGCCAGCAGGGGGCAAGCCGGCGCGACAGACAATGAGCAGTTCTTC	CASRGQAGATDNEQFF
TRBV6-6	TRBJ2-3	.	.	TGTGCCAGCAGGACCCAGGGTTGGTATTTT	CASRTQGWYF
TRBV28	TRBJ2-5	.	few	TGTGCCAGCAGTTCCGGATTCGGGGGTCAAGAGACCCAGTACTTC	CASSSGFGGQETQYF
TRBV4-2	TRBJ2-3	TRBD2	few	TGTGCCAGCAGCCGCTTCGGAGCGGGGGGGCCGCCAGATACGCAGTATTTT	CASSRFGAGGPPDTQYF
TRBV6-1	TRBJ2-7	.	.	TGTGCCAGCAGTGACCGGGACTTCATCTCCTACGAGCAGTACTTC	CASSDRDFISYEQYF
TRBV5-1	TRBJ2-4	.	.	TGCGCCAGCCGTATGGATGAGACAAAAAACAATCAGTACTTC	CASRMDETKNNQYF
TRBV28	TRBJ2-1	.	.	TGTGCCAGTTCGACTGCCCCCAGGGAGCAGTTCTTC	CASSTAPREQFF
TRBV12-3/TRBV12-4	TRBJ2-6	.	.	TGTGCCAGCTCCCCCCAACGTACTGGGGCCAACGTCCTGACTTTC	CASSPQRTGANVLTF
TRBV24-1	TRBJ2-3	TRBD1	.	TGTGCCACCAGTGATCCCGGGACAGGGGTGACCGATACGCAGTATTTT	CATSDPGTGVTDTQYF
TRBV18	TRBJ2-5	.	few	TGTGCCAGCTCACCACTGAAAGAGACCCAGTACTTC	CASSPLKETQYF
TRBV6-5	TRBJ2-3	.	.	TGTGCCAGCAGTTCAGGGGCCCTTAATACGCAGTATTTT	CASSSGALNTQYF
TRBV6-6	TRBJ2-5	.	.	TGTGCCTGCAATGGGAGGCAAGAGACCCAGTACTTC	CACNGRQETQYF
TRBV12-3/TRBV12-4	TRBJ2-1	.	few	TGTGCCAGCAACCCGGGAGGGGGACAGGTCAATGAGCAGTTCTTC	CASNPGGGQVNEQFF
TRBV18	TRBJ2-1	TRBD1	.	TGTGCCAGCTCACCATACACCGGGACAGCCTCCTACAATGAGCAGTTCTTC	CASSPYTGTASYNEQFF
TRBV25-1	TRBJ2-4	.	once	TGTGCCAGCAGTGACGGAGCCAAAAGCATTCAGTACTTC	CASSDGAKSIQYF
TRBV20-1	TRBJ2-7	.	.	TGCAGTACTAAAGCAGCAGGGATCCCCTACGAGCAGTACTTC	CSTKAAGIPYEQYF
TRBV7-2	TRBJ1-5	.	few	TGTGCCAGCAGCTTAGATTGGGGGGAGTACCAGCCCCAGCATTTT	CASSLDWGEYQPQHF